A single sample is the source of the 27 T cell receptor beta chains below, sequenced in a study of cytomegalovirus exposure and HLA in healthy donors. PCR used 60 Vbeta primers and 13 Jbeta primers. Profiled with immunoSEQ multiplex PCR; TCRdb holds only in-frame clones, not every one. The table has around 150,000 clones, roughly 78% seen once. The source material was PBMCs. These receptors were collected from a man under 40 in good health.

The chain carries TRBV18 and TRBJ1-1, with D possibly being TRBD1 (5 bases). V lost 5 bases and J lost 2, with 12 bases in between. The germline V gene encodes CDR1 KGHSH and CDR2 LQKENI. The CDR3 contains 14 residues. CDR3 nucleotide sequence: TGTGCCAGCTCAAGGGAGGGGTTAAACACTGAAGCTTTCTTT. It specifies CASSREGLNTEAFF.

As concerns this clone: An end of the junction differs from the germline gene, which may be a read error. This rearrangement joins TRBV7-9 to TRBJ2-7; TRBD2 matches at 7 bases. This CDR3 spans 15 amino acids. Germline values: CDR1 SEHNR, CDR2 FQNEAQ (reference sequence). The CDR3 DNA reads as TGTTCCAGCAGCTTAATGGGGGGGAGCTCCTACGAGCAGTACTTC. Protein sequence: CSSSLMGGSSYEQYF.

The J gene is TRBJ2-5, the V gene TRBV11-3; tentatively, D is TRBD2 (5 bases). The length of the CDR3 is 14 residues. V lost 2 bases, J lost 2 bases, and 9 bases lay in between. Germline CDR1 SGHNT, CDR2 YENEEA. The CDR3 nucleotides read TGTGCCAGCAGCTTAATTACGGGACAAGAGACCCAGTACTTC. This gives the protein CASSLITGQETQYF.

This clone was recorded only once. The genes are TRBV19 and TRBJ1-2; 7 bases are shared with TRBD1. This CDR3 comprises 13 residues. J lost 5 bases, V lost 6 bases, and 6 bases had no gene match. Germline values: CDR1 LNHDA, CDR2 SQIVND (reference sequence). CDR3 DNA: TGTGCCAGTAGCGCAGGGGGTCGGTATGGCTACACCTTC. Amino acids: CASSAGGRYGYTF. Supplemented by reference TRBV19 and TRBJ1-2, the full variable domain reads DGGITQSPKYLFRKEGQNVTLSCEQNLNHDAMYWYRQDPGQGLRLIYYSQIVNDFQKGDIAEGYSVSREKKESFPLTVTSAQKNPTAFYLCASSAGGRYGYTFGSGTRLTVV.

The chain recombines TRBV7-2 with TRBJ2-5, with TRBD1 identical over 10 bases. The germline gives CDR1 SGHTA, CDR2 FQGNSA. The CDR3 runs to 14 residues. The V segment lost 1 base and the J segment 6 bases; nucleotides outside the gene matches: 2. The CDR3 DNA reads as TGTGCCAGCAGCTTAGTGGGACAGGGGAAGACCCAGTACTTC. Its translation: CASSLVGQGKTQYF.

Worth noting for this clone: Germline and junction disagree at one end, which may indicate a read error. The V call is TRBV7-9, the J call TRBJ1-2; D may be TRBD1 (5 bases). The CDR3 covers 12 residues. Germline CDR1 reads SEHNR; CDR2 reads FQNEAQ (reference sequence). CDR3 sequence reads: CSSSLLRDGYTF. CDR3 coding DNA: TGTTCCAGCAGCTTGCTCAGGGATGGCTACACCTTC.

The V call is TRBV6-5, the J call TRBJ2-7; 10 bases map to TRBD1. V lost 2 bases, J lost 7 bases, and 8 bases stayed unmatched. This CDR3 is built from 15 residues. Germline V gene lookup returns CDR1 MNHEY and CDR2 SVGAGI. CDR3 sequence: CASSYGDRGEKEQYF. The CDR3 nucleotides are TGTGCCAGCAGTTACGGGGACAGGGGTGAGAAGGAGCAGTACTTC.

This chain links TRBV27 with TRBJ1-5, with D uncertain. The V gene lost 3 bases and the J gene lost 4 bases, with 10 bases spanning the gap. The germline V gene encodes CDR1 MNHEY and CDR2 SMNVEV (reference sequence). The CDR3 length is 14 residues. In DNA, the CDR3 is TGTGCCAGCAGTTTTGTTTTCGGGAATCAGCCCCAGCATTTT. Its translation: CASSFVFGNQPQHF.

V and J are TRBV11-3 and TRBJ1-1; 7 bases align to TRBD1. J was trimmed by 0 bases and V by 5 bases; bases with no gene match: 6. The CDR3 consists of 15 residues. Germline lookup yields CDR1 SGHNT and CDR2 YENEEA. CDR3 region: CASSPRDSMNTEAFF. CDR3 in DNA: TGTGCCAGCAGCCCAAGGGACAGTATGAACACTGAAGCTTTCTTT.

The gene calls are TRBV6-5 and TRBJ2-7; TRBD1 aligns across 7 bases. Germline CDR1 is MNHEY and CDR2 is SVGAGI. The CDR3 spans 13 residues. Trimming cost V 2 bases and J 5 bases; bases outside gene matches: 3. CDR3 nucleotide sequence: TGTGCCAGCAGTTACGGGCAGGGGGACGAGCAGTACTTC. Protein sequence: CASSYGQGDEQYF.

This clone has just a few counts. The J gene is TRBJ2-7, the V gene TRBV4-3; TRBD2 matches at 7 bases. The CDR3 extends over 13 amino acids. J gave up 6 bases and V 1 base, and 3 bases lay outside the gene matches. Germline CDR1 and CDR2: LGHNA and YSLEER. CDR3 DNA: TGCGCCAGCAGCCAAGGGGGGACTACCGAGCAGTACTTC. This translates into CASSQGGTTEQYF.

The table lists this clone with a count of one. The chain has TRBV28 and TRBJ2-6; TRBD1 might be the D (5 bases). Germline V gene sequence: CDR1 MDHEN, CDR2 SYDVKM. The CDR3 spans 16 residues. Trimming stripped 5 bases from V and 3 bases from J, with 14 bases between. The CDR3 loop is CASSGTGYGGANVLTF. CDR3 nucleotides: TGTGCCAGCAGTGGAACAGGTTATGGTGGGGCCAACGTCCTGACTTTC.

This sequence joins TRBV7-2 and TRBJ2-7; 7 bases agree with TRBD2. In germline, CDR1 is SGHTA, CDR2 FQGNSA. The CDR3 is made up of 14 amino acids. Germline trimming cut 2 bases from V and 3 bases from J; bases unmatched to any gene: 4. The CDR3 loop is CASSLRWEGYEQYF. CDR3 nucleotide sequence: TGTGCCAGCAGCTTAAGGTGGGAGGGCTACGAGCAGTACTTC.

The chain couples TRBV2 to TRBJ1-1; 7 bases match TRBD1. Per germline, CDR1 SNHLY and CDR2 FYNNEI. V was clipped by 2 bases and J by 0 bases; unmatched bases: 0. The CDR3 loop spans 14 amino acids. CDR3 in amino acids: CASSERGLNTEAFF. The CDR3 DNA reads TGTGCCAGCAGTGAAAGGGGGCTGAACACTGAAGCTTTCTTT. Drawing the rest from reference TRBV2 and TRBJ1-1, the complete variable domain is EPEVTQTPSHQVTQMGQEVILRCVPISNHLYFYWYRQILGQKVEFLVSFYNNEISEKSEIFDDQFSVERPDGSNFTLKIRSTKLEDSAMYFCASSERGLNTEAFFGQGTRLTVV.

The rearrangement uses TRBV27 and TRBJ2-3; 7 positions agree with TRBD2. The CDR3 spans 16 residues. Looked up from germline, CDR1 is MNHEY and CDR2 is SMNVEV (reference sequence). Trimming cost V 4 bases and J 2 bases; bases outside gene matches: 9. CDR3 in amino acids: CASSSLAAAYTDTQYF. The DNA for the CDR3 is TGTGCCAGCAGTTCTCTAGCGGCCGCTTACACAGATACGCAGTATTTT.

This chain uses TRBV29-1 with TRBJ2-1, with 7 bases that match TRBD1. The ends lost 0 bases at V and 0 bases at J; junction bases unmatched: 2. CDR3 length: 15 residues. Germline V gene sequence: CDR1 SQVTM, CDR2 ANQGSEA. The CDR3, as DNA: TGCAGCGTTGAAGAGGGACAGAGCTCCTACAATGAGCAGTTCTTC. As protein: CSVEEGQSSYNEQFF.

V is TRBV13 and J is TRBJ1-2; 7 bases fit TRBD1. Unmatched junction bases numbered 5, after V lost 5 bases and J lost 8 bases. The germline V gene has CDR1 PRHDT and CDR2 FYEKMQ (reference sequence). This CDR3 has 12 residues. The CDR3 loop is CASSLRGPGYTF. As DNA, the CDR3 is TGTGCCAGCAGCCTGAGGGGGCCCGGCTACACCTTC.

The chain uses TRBV7-9 and TRBJ1-3; the D gene is possibly TRBD1 (5 bases). This CDR3 region has 17 residues. Looked up from germline, CDR1 is SEHNR and CDR2 is FQNEAQ (reference sequence). V lost 1 base and J 2 bases, leaving 15 bases between the germline ends. The CDR3 DNA is TGTGCCAGCAGCTTAGGGGGGGAGCAGGGAGCTGGAAACACCATATATTTT. Amino acids: CASSLGGEQGAGNTIYF.

As to this clone: Other DNA sequences within the sample encode an identical CDR3. In DNA, the CDR3 is TGTGCCAGTTCGAGACAGGGCAACACCGGGGAGCTGTTTTTT. Its protein is CASSRQGNTGELFF. The chain uses TRBV19 and TRBJ2-2; 7 positions match TRBD1. V shed 8 bases and J 2 bases; nucleotides not matched to a gene: 5. There are 14 residues in the CDR3. Germline values: CDR1 LNHDA, CDR2 SQIVND (reference sequence).

This chain uses TRBV30 with TRBJ2-7, with TRBD1 matching over 9 bases. The CDR3 is made up of 13 amino acids. CDR1 is GTSNPN and CDR2 is SVGIG in the germline V gene (reference sequence). V was pared by 5 bases and J by 0 bases, with 2 bases of the junction left unmatched. CDR3 coding DNA: TGTGCCTGGGGGACAGGGAGCTCCTACGAGCAGTACTTC. Translated: CAWGTGSSYEQYF.

There are a few counts of this clone. The gene calls are TRBV6-6 and TRBJ2-2; D is undetermined. The V gene lost 0 bases and the J gene lost 5 bases, with 13 bases spanning the gap. This CDR3 contains 16 residues. Germline V lookup: CDR1 MNHNY, CDR2 SVGAGI (reference sequence). CDR3: CASSYSALEKTGELFF. CDR3 sequence (DNA): TGTGCCAGCAGTTACTCGGCGTTGGAGAAAACCGGGGAGCTGTTTTTT.

The CDR3 DNA reads as TGTGCCAGCAGCGCGGGACAGGCATTCTCTGGGGCCAACGTCCTGACTTTC. Its translation is CASSAGQAFSGANVLTF. This chain uses TRBV27 with TRBJ2-6, with TRBD1 identical over 8 bases. Germline V lookup: CDR1 MNHEY, CDR2 SMNVEV (reference sequence). The CDR3 is made up of 17 amino acids. Trimming cost V 6 bases and J 0 bases; bases outside gene matches: 7. The full variable domain, rest sourced from reference TRBV27 and TRBJ2-6, is EAQVTQNPRYLITVTGKKLTVTCSQNMNHEYMSWYRQDPGLGLRQIYYSMNVEVTDKGDVPEGYKVSRKEKRNFPLILESPSPNQTSLYFCASSAGQAFSGANVLTFGAGSRLTVL.

This clone has just a few counts. The chain has TRBV7-9 and TRBJ2-3; 9 positions match TRBD2. Germline lookup yields CDR1 SEHNR and CDR2 FQNEAQ (reference sequence). With 7 bases clipped from V and 2 bases from J, the junction kept 10 bases outside the gene matches. The length of the CDR3 is 16 residues. The CDR3: CASKSVIAGDTDTQYF. The DNA for the CDR3 is TGTGCCAGCAAATCCGTGATAGCGGGAGACACAGATACGCAGTATTTT.

This sequence joins TRBV7-8 and TRBJ2-3; 16 bases align to TRBD2. Germline assignment: CDR1 SGHVS and CDR2 FQNEAQ. This CDR3 spans 19 amino acids. The junction had 4 bases not matched to a gene; V was cut back by 1 base and J by 0 bases. CDR3 DNA: TGTGCCAGCAGCTTAGGCGGGACTAGCGGGAGGGCGAGCACAGATACGCAGTATTTT. Translating it yields CASSLGGTSGRASTDTQYF.

The CDR3 sequence: CASSLLGDQETQYF. In DNA form, the CDR3 reads TGTGCCAGCAGCTTATTAGGGGACCAAGAGACCCAGTACTTC. The chain has TRBV13 and TRBJ2-5; D possibly corresponds to TRBD1 (5 bases). This CDR3 contains 14 residues. Trimming cost V 2 bases and J 0 bases, with 7 bases left between them. Germline V gene sequence: CDR1 PRHDT, CDR2 FYEKMQ (reference sequence).

The V gene is TRBV28, the J gene TRBJ2-2; 11 bases match TRBD2. Germline assignment: CDR1 MDHEN and CDR2 SYDVKM. The CDR3 is 17 amino acids. With 8 bases clipped from V and 8 bases from J, the junction kept 16 bases outside the gene matches. CDR3 loop: CASSLPPGLAARGELFF. CDR3 sequence (DNA): TGTGCCAGCTCCCTCCCGCCGGGACTAGCGGCTCGAGGGGAGCTGTTTTTT.

V gene TRBV30 combines with J gene TRBJ1-1; TRBD1 is a possible D gene (5 bases). Per the germline V gene, CDR1 is GTSNPN and CDR2 is SVGIG (reference sequence). The CDR3 contains 13 residues. V dropped 2 bases and J dropped 3 bases, with 10 bases sitting between them. Here the CDR3 reads CAWSTDRYTEAFF. The CDR3 nucleotides read TGTGCCTGGAGTACCGACAGATACACTGAAGCTTTCTTT.